Presented here are 26 T cell receptor beta chains from one specimen sequenced in a study of regulatory T cells in long-lasting Graves disease. As for time point: newly diagnosed GD, antithyroid drugs for less than 3 months. Preparation of the TCR library used RNA extracted from PBMCs. CDR3 regions were amplified by Arm-PCR using iRepertoire HTBI primers to build TCR beta libraries. In TCRdb, the multiplex PCR reads were re-called with MiXCR into one record per CDR3 protein. The repertoire holds more than 300,000 distinct CDR3 sequences, roughly a sixth seen once, with about a fifth in the top ten. Source: peripheral blood mononuclear cells (PBMCs), taken at new diagnosis, from a patient treated with antithyroid drugs. These TCRs come from a female donor with Graves disease.

The rearrangement links TRBV6-1 to TRBJ1-6, with D tentatively TRBD1 (5 bases). CDR3 length: 15 residues. The V gene's germline CDR1 is MNHNS and CDR2 SASEGT. Between the trimmed V and J ends, which lost 5 bases and 7 bases, there was a span of 15 bases. For the CDR3, the DNA is TGTGCCAGCAGTCCATTCACTGGGGGGAATTCACCCCTCCACTTT. Translation gives CASSPFTGGNSPLHF.

This clonotype showed up many times. The chain has TRBV7-3 and TRBJ2-1, with 10 bases identical to TRBD2. The germline gives CDR1 SGHTA, CDR2 FQGTGA. The J segment lost 8 bases and the V segment lost 1 base, leaving 8 bases of the junction unmatched. CDR3 length equals 16 residues. Written as DNA, the CDR3 is TGTGCCAGCAGCTTAAGTCTAGCGGGGGCCCCCCATGAGCAGTTCTTC. It is translated as CASSLSLAGAPHEQFF.

This clonotype was recorded at least ten times. The genes are TRBV28 and TRBJ2-5, with D unclear. Per the germline V gene, CDR1 is MDHEN and CDR2 is SYDVKM. The length of the CDR3 is 14 residues. Trimming cost V 3 bases and J 9 bases, with 17 bases left between them. The CDR3: CASSFIPQSGAQYF. CDR3 coding DNA: TGTGCCAGCAGTTTTATTCCCCAGAGTGGGGCCCAGTACTTC.

The chain recombines TRBV27 with TRBJ2-7; 7 bases fit TRBD2. CDR1 and CDR2 (germline): MNHEY, SMNVEV (reference sequence). This CDR3 is built from 13 residues. The junction had 5 bases not matched to a gene; V was cut back by 4 bases and J by 5 bases. The CDR3 loop is CASSWAGRDEQYF. The CDR3 DNA reads as TGTGCCAGCAGTTGGGCAGGGAGGGACGAGCAGTACTTC.

A remark on this clonotype: A clone one base away is much larger, so this may be a read error. The chain joins TRBV3-1 to TRBJ1-1, with D perhaps TRBD1 (5 bases). Germline V gives CDR1 LGHDT, CDR2 YNNKEL (reference sequence). The V gene lost 4 bases and the J gene lost 0 bases, with 12 bases spanning the gap. The CDR3 length is 15 residues. Here the CDR3 reads CASSPRDCLNTEAFF. As DNA, the CDR3 is TGTGCCAGCAGCCCCCGGGACTGTTTGAACACTGAAGCTTTCTTT.

A note on this clonotype: Just one base apart from a much larger clone, this may be a read error. This CDR3 is CTSSSHIVAGDYEQYF. The CDR3 DNA sequence: TGTACCAGCAGTTCCCACATCGTAGCGGGAGACTACGAGCAGTACTTC. The chain recombines TRBV28 with TRBJ2-7; 9 bases are a match to TRBD2. The CDR3 is made up of 16 amino acids. CDR1 MDHEN and CDR2 SYDVKM come from the germline V gene.

This clonotype was found many times. The genes are TRBV19 and TRBJ2-1; D possibly corresponds to TRBD1 (5 bases). The V gene lost 3 bases and the J gene lost 0 bases, with 15 bases spanning the gap. This CDR3 contains 17 residues. Germline loops: CDR1 LNHDA, CDR2 SQIVND (reference sequence). CDR3 DNA sequence: TGTGCCAGTAGTATCGAACATACAGGCAGCTCCTACAATGAGCAGTTCTTC. It specifies CASSIEHTGSSYNEQFF.

This clonotype was seen many times. V gene TRBV11-2 combines with J gene TRBJ2-3; TRBD2 matches 11 bases. The CDR3 runs 15 residues. The junction had 4 bases not matched to a gene; V was cut back by 3 bases and J by 5 bases. Germline values: CDR1 SGHAT, CDR2 FQNNGV. The CDR3 region is CASSFSGGAGDTQYF. CDR3 DNA: TGTGCCAGCAGCTTTAGCGGGGGGGCCGGAGATACGCAGTATTTT.

This clonotype came up many times. The rearrangement uses TRBV19 and TRBJ1-5, with D tentatively TRBD1 (5 bases). Germline V CDR1 and CDR2: LNHDA, SQIVND (reference sequence). V lost 4 bases to trimming and J lost 6 bases, with 16 bases between them. The CDR3 extends over 15 amino acids. The CDR3: CASSTGGGGGQPQHF. The CDR3 nucleotides are TGTGCCAGTAGTACCGGGGGTGGGGGAGGTCAGCCCCAGCATTTT.

This clonotype appeared many times. The gene calls are TRBV6-2 or TRBV6-3 and TRBJ2-3, with 13 bases matching TRBD2. Germline lookup yields CDR1 MNHEY and CDR2 SVGEGT. V dropped 4 bases and J dropped 4; count of bases not matched to a gene: 5. This CDR3 comprises 16 residues. The CDR3 DNA follows: TGTGCCAGCAGTTCTACTAGCGGGGGGGCCCCAGATACGCAGTATTTT. It is translated as CASSSTSGGAPDTQYF.

This clonotype was observed a few times. The rearrangement joins TRBV7-9 to TRBJ1-5, with D possibly being TRBD1 (5 bases). The V gene's germline CDR1 is SEHNR and CDR2 FQNEAQ (reference sequence). The V end was cut by 1 base, the J end by 7 bases, with 11 bases between. CDR3 length equals 14 residues. The DNA of the CDR3 is TGTGCCAGCAGCTTAGGAATGGGGGGACAGCCCCAGCATTTT. This encodes CASSLGMGGQPQHF.

This chain links TRBV5-1 with TRBJ2-3; D unresolved. CDR3 length: 13 residues. Germline assignment: CDR1 SGHRS and CDR2 YFSETQ. Trimming took off 4 bases at V and 4 bases at J, with 10 bases between the two ends. CDR3 sequence: CASSARGSDTQYF. CDR3 coding DNA: TGCGCCAGCAGCGCCCGAGGATCAGATACGCAGTATTTT.

Many counts were recorded for this clonotype. The rearrangement joins TRBV20-1 to TRBJ1-2, with TRBD1 as a possible D gene (6 bases). CDR1 and CDR2 (germline): DFQATT, SNEGSKA (reference sequence). The CDR3 loop spans 13 amino acids. Deletions cut 3 bases from V and 4 bases from J, with 12 bases between. CDR3 coding DNA: TGCAGTGCTAGGGACACAGGGTCCTATGGCTACACCTTC. The encoded protein is CSARDTGSYGYTF.

This clonotype was recorded many times. CDR3 region: CSARPAGGTGELFF. CDR3 DNA: TGCAGTGCTAGACCCGCCGGGGGCACCGGGGAGCTGTTTTTT. The chain carries TRBV20-1 and TRBJ2-2; weak D call: TRBD2 (6 bases). The V end lost 2 bases, the J end lost 4 bases, and 11 bases lay between the germline ends. Per germline, CDR1 DFQATT and CDR2 SNEGSKA (reference sequence). The CDR3 runs 14 residues.

This clonotype was seen at least ten times. This chain joins TRBV27 and TRBJ2-7, with 12 bases lining up with TRBD1. The V segment lost 4 bases and the J segment 3 bases; nucleotides outside the gene matches: 1. CDR3 length equals 14 residues. The V gene's germline CDR1 is MNHEY and CDR2 SMNVEV (reference sequence). CDR3 bases: TGTGCCAGCAGTTGGGACAGGGGGCACTACGAGCAGTACTTC. Encoded protein: CASSWDRGHYEQYF.

This clonotype was picked up many times. V usage is TRBV7-3 and J usage is TRBJ2-3; 8 bases map to TRBD1. After removal of 5 bases from V and 3 bases from J, the junction contained 7 bases not matched to a gene. From germline, CDR1 is SGHTA and CDR2 FQGTGA. The CDR3 totals 15 residues. The CDR3 reads CASSTQGEGTDTQYF. The CDR3 DNA sequence: TGTGCCAGCAGCACACAGGGGGAAGGAACAGATACGCAGTATTTT.

CDR3 amino acids: CSARGGILETQYF. Here the CDR3 DNA reads TGCAGTGCTAGAGGGGGGATACTAGAGACCCAGTACTTC. This sequence joins TRBV20-1 and TRBJ2-5; D might be TRBD1 or TRBD2, each matching 5 bases. V lost 1 base, J lost 4 bases, and 10 bases lay in between. The V gene's germline CDR1 is DFQATT and CDR2 SNEGSKA (reference sequence). The length of the CDR3 is 13 residues.

This clonotype was seen many times. V usage is TRBV5-5 and J usage is TRBJ2-1; unclear D gene. This CDR3 comprises 12 residues. The V and J ends lost 2 bases and 8 bases respectively, with 8 bases between them. CDR1 is SGHKS, CDR2 YYEKEE, per germline (reference sequence). The CDR3 loop is CASSLYVDEQFF. The CDR3 DNA follows: TGTGCCAGCAGCTTATATGTTGATGAGCAGTTCTTC.

This clonotype appeared many times. The genes are TRBV24-1 and TRBJ2-2, with 8 positions matching TRBD2. Losses at the gene ends were 12 bases for V and 3 bases for J; bases not matched to a gene: 2. The length of the CDR3 is 12 residues. The germline V gene encodes CDR1 KGHDR and CDR2 SFDVKD. Written as DNA, the CDR3 is TGTGCCCCGGGGGGGGACACCGGGGAGCTGTTTTTT. Translated, it gives CAPGGDTGELFF.

This clonotype appeared a single time. This chain connects TRBV20-1 to TRBJ2-7, with D hard to call. CDR1 and CDR2 from the germline V gene are DFQATT and SNEGSKA (reference sequence). Between the trimmed V and J ends, which lost 0 bases and 3 bases, there was a span of 6 bases. This CDR3 comprises 12 residues. The CDR3 is CSARDSLYEQYF. The DNA for the CDR3 is TGCAGTGCTAGAGATTCCCTCTACGAGCAGTACTTC.

This rearrangement joins TRBV28 to TRBJ1-2; tentatively, D is TRBD1 (5 bases). Deletions cut 4 bases from V and 4 bases from J, with 10 bases between. Germline V gene lookup returns CDR1 MDHEN and CDR2 SYDVKM. This CDR3 has 13 amino acids. This chain's CDR3 is CASSSPQGYGYTF. In DNA form, the CDR3 reads TGTGCCAGCAGTTCCCCCCAGGGCTATGGCTACACCTTC.

DNA of the CDR3: TGTGCTAGTGGTTTGGTTATTACAGGGGTTTCGGCTGAAGCTTTCTTT. Residues: CASGLVITGVSAEAFF. V usage is TRBV12-5 and J usage is TRBJ1-1; 7 positions match TRBD1. V lost 0 bases to trimming and J lost 6 bases; unmatched junction nucleotides: 10. The CDR3 contains 16 residues. Germline-derived CDR1 and CDR2 are LGHNT and FRNRAP.

This clonotype was detected many times. This rearrangement joins TRBV6-1 to TRBJ2-1; TRBD1 aligns across 8 bases. Germline values: CDR1 MNHNS, CDR2 SASEGT. V lost 7 bases and J lost 6; bases outside the gene matches: 8. This CDR3 has 14 amino acids. CDR3 protein: CASTRQGPPNEQFF. Written as DNA, the CDR3 is TGTGCCAGCACCAGACAGGGGCCCCCCAATGAGCAGTTCTTC.

In this sample, this clonotype turned up many times. The chain is built from TRBV2 and TRBJ2-2; D uncertain. This CDR3 region has 12 residues. V dropped 6 bases and J dropped 0 bases, with 2 bases sitting between them. Germline V gene lookup returns CDR1 SNHLY and CDR2 FYNNEI. DNA of the CDR3: TGTGCCAGCAGCGCGAACACCGGGGAGCTGTTTTTT. Protein product: CASSANTGELFF.

As to this clonotype: Since a much larger clone is just one base distant, this may be a read error. V gene TRBV29-1 combines with J gene TRBJ2-3, with 10 positions matching TRBD1. The CDR3 contains 16 residues. The ends lost 3 bases at V and 4 bases at J; junction bases unmatched: 10. CDR1 and CDR2 (germline): SQVTM, ANQGSEA. This CDR3 is CSVDPYSGTGADTQYF. CDR3 nucleotide sequence: TGCAGCGTTGACCCCTACTCCGGGACAGGGGCAGATACGCAGTATTTT.

This clonotype was detected many times. The chain combines TRBV6-1 with TRBJ1-2; the D gene is possibly TRBD1 (5 bases). Germline assignment: CDR1 MNHNS and CDR2 SASEGT. CDR3 length: 14 amino acids. The ends were cut back, 8 bases at V and 4 bases at J, with 17 bases in the middle. The CDR3 is CASSALWDGYGYTF. The CDR3 DNA sequence: TGTGCCAGCTCCGCTCTCTGGGACGGCTATGGCTACACCTTC.